The clone carrying this TCR beta chain was seen a single time. The second PCR ran about 6 to 11 cycles with a sample-barcoded 5' primer and J-beta primers. Carrying 12 random nucleotides, a template-switch adaptor labeled each individual cDNA molecule. Each sample yielded at least 2.5 million CDR3-containing paired-end reads. TCRdb re-called the 5' RACE reads with MiXCR, one entry per CDR3 protein. The table includes approximately 780,000 distinct CDR3 sequences, around a quarter detected once. The CDR3 has 14 amino acids. From germline, CDR1 is DFQATT and CDR2 SNEGSKA (reference sequence). Losses at the gene ends were 4 bases for V and 4 bases for J; bases not matched to a gene: 7. The source of the sample is a study of blood T cells in healthy people across ages. At least 5.5 micrograms of total RNA were extracted per sample. This same sample was also taken into another study, of T cells of mothers and their children.

Sequencing input: blood. J is TRBJ2-5 and V is TRBV20-1; 9 bases map to TRBD2. The TCR comes from a boy younger than 18 in good health. The CDR3: CSATIAGVGETQYF. The CDR3 DNA follows: TGCAGTGCTACAATAGCGGGGGTGGGAGAGACCCAGTACTTC.